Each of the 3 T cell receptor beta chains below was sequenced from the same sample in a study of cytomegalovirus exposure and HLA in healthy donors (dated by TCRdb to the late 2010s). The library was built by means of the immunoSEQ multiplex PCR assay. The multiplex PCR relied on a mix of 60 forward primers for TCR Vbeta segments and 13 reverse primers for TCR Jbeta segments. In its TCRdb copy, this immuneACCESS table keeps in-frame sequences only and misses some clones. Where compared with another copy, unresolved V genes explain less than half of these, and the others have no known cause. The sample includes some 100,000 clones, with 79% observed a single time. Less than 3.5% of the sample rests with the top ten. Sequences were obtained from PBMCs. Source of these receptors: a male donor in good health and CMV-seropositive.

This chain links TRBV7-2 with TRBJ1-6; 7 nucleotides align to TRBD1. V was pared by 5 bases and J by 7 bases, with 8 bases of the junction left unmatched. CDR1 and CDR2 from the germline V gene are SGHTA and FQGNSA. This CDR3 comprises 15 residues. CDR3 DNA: TGTGCCAGCAGCCTCTACAGGGGCCTCAATTCACCCCTCCACTTT. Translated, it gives CASSLYRGLNSPLHF.

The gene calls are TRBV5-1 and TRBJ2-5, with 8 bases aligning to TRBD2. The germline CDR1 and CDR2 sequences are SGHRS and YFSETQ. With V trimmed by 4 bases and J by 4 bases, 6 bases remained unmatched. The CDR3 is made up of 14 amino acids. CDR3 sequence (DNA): TGCGCCAGCAGCCCGGGACTAGGAAGAGAGACCCAGTACTTC. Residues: CASSPGLGRETQYF. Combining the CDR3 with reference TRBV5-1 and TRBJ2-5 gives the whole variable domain KAGVTQTPRYLIKTRGQQVTLSCSPISGHRSVSWYQQTPGQGLQFLFEYFSETQRNKGNFPGRFSGRQFSNSRSEMNVSTLELGDSALYLCASSPGLGRETQYFGPGTRLLVL.

CDR3 region: CASSLALRTGGNEQYF. The CDR3 DNA reads as TGTGCCAGCAGCTTAGCACTCCGGACAGGGGGCAACGAGCAGTACTTC. The chain links TRBV7-9 to TRBJ2-7, with 11 bases identical to TRBD1. Germline CDR1 reads SEHNR; CDR2 reads FQNEAQ (reference sequence). The CDR3 covers 16 residues. The J segment lost 5 bases and the V segment lost 0 bases, leaving 6 bases of the junction unmatched.